The rows below give T cell receptor beta chains drawn from one sample of a study of Ad26.COV2.S vaccination and SARS-CoV-2 variants. The table came from immunoSEQ multiplex PCR; TCRdb's copy has only in-frame clones and leaves some out. Here the sample spans 380,000 or so clones, approximately 90% being singletons. Sequenced material: peripheral blood, taken in a trial of Ad26.COV2.S vaccine versus placebo. These TCRs come from a person aged 18 to 65 who received the Ad26.COV2.S COVID-19 vaccine or a placebo. Both conserved end residues are part of each CDR3. A D gene is named only where the DNA matches it firmly. Some rows mark clone size as missing; the rest say once, few, many or name a class of expanded clone.

J gene | D gene | V gene | clone size | CDR3 protein | CDR3 DNA
TRBJ2-1 | NA | TRBV10-2 | NA | CASSEILAHNEQFF | TGCGCCAGCAGTGAGATTCTAGCCCACAATGAGCAGTTCTTC
TRBJ2-5 | NA | TRBV3-1/TRBV3-2 | once | CASSQDTGLRETQYF | TGTGCCAGCAGCCAAGATACAGGGCTTAGGGAGACCCAGTACTTC
TRBJ2-7 | NA | TRBV4-3 | NA | CASSQVRGGSYEQYF | TGCGCCAGCAGCCAAGTTCGGGGTGGATCCTACGAGCAGTACTTC
TRBJ2-7 | NA | TRBV9 | few | CASSVGVGYEQYF | TGTGCCAGCAGCGTAGGCGTCGGCTACGAGCAGTACTTC
TRBJ2-2 | TRBD2 | TRBV28 | NA | CASSPGTSGTGELFF | TGTGCCAGCAGCCCGGGGACTAGCGGGACCGGGGAGCTGTTTTTT
TRBJ1-6 | TRBD1 | TRBV19 | NA | CASSTQTGVFSPLHF | TGTGCCAGTAGTACCCAGACAGGGGTATTCTCACCCCTCCACTTT
TRBJ2-4 | TRBD1 | TRBV2 | NA | CASSLWTGPKNIQYF | TGTGCCAGCAGTCTTTGGACAGGTCCCAAAAACATTCAGTACTTC
TRBJ2-1 | NA | TRBV24-1 | NA | CATSDASGPGNEQFF | TGTGCCACCAGTGATGCCTCGGGACCGGGTAATGAGCAGTTCTTC
TRBJ1-1 | NA | TRBV19 | NA | CASNNAAYTEAFF | TGTGCCAGTAACAACGCAGCTTACACTGAAGCTTTCTTT
TRBJ2-3 | NA | TRBV4-3 | once | CASSHTAGASTDTQYF | TGCGCCAGCAGCCACACGGCGGGGGCTAGCACAGATACGCAGTATTTT
TRBJ1-2 | NA | TRBV19 | NA | CASSTPGRLTGNYGYTF | TGTGCCAGTAGTACTCCGGGACGACTGACGGGTAACTATGGCTACACCTTC
TRBJ2-7 | TRBD1 | TRBV28 | NA | CASRGQGRTYEQYF | TGTGCCAGCAGGGGACAGGGAAGAACCTACGAGCAGTACTTC
TRBJ2-7 | NA | TRBV29-1 | NA | CSVEDPQLGGYEQYF | TGCAGCGTTGAAGATCCCCAGCTTGGGGGCTACGAGCAGTACTTC
TRBJ1-6 | NA | TRBV19 | NA | CASSKMINSPLHF | TGTGCCAGTAGTAAAATGATCAATTCACCCCTCCACTTT
TRBJ1-6 | NA | TRBV5-1 | few | CASRGGTTSSYNSPLHF | TGCGCCAGCAGAGGGGGGACAACTAGCTCCTATAATTCACCCCTCCACTTT
TRBJ2-7 | NA | TRBV28 | NA | CASSPLGVRGYEQYF | TGTGCCAGCAGTCCTCTAGGGGTCCGAGGTTACGAGCAGTACTTC
TRBJ1-2 | NA | TRBV19 | NA | CASSGSGFPYGYTF | TGTGCCAGTAGTGGTTCGGGATTTCCCTATGGCTACACCTTC
TRBJ2-5 | NA | TRBV5-1 | NA | CASSLDGSFETQYF | TGCGCCAGCAGCTTGGATGGGAGCTTTGAGACCCAGTACTTC
TRBJ1-4 | TRBD1 | TRBV5-8 | NA | CASSYGTGNEKLFF | TGTGCCAGCAGTTACGGGACAGGGAATGAAAAACTGTTTTTT
TRBJ2-1 | TRBD2 | TRBV6-5 | NA | CASSYSALAGEQFF | TGTGCCAGCAGTTACAGCGCCTTAGCGGGAGAGCAGTTCTTC
TRBJ2-7 | TRBD2 | TRBV28 | NA | CASSLATAGLAGSYEQYF | TGTGCCAGCAGTTTAGCTACGGCGGGACTAGCGGGCTCCTACGAGCAGTACTTC
TRBJ2-1 | NA | TRBV7-2 | NA | CASSFSGRSYNEQFF | TGTGCCAGCAGCTTCTCGGGGCGCTCCTACAATGAGCAGTTCTTC
TRBJ1-4 | NA | TRBV2 | NA | CASSDAGGAKKLFF | TGTGCCAGCAGTGATGCGGGGGGCGCGAAGAAACTGTTTTTT
TRBJ1-2 | NA | TRBV4-3 | NA | CASSQDLGRLGYGYTF | TGCGCCAGCAGCCAAGATCTAGGCCGGCTCGGCTATGGCTACACCTTC
TRBJ2-2 | NA | TRBV28 | NA | CASSRPFIETGELFF | TGTGCCAGCAGTCGTCCCTTCATCGAGACCGGGGAGCTGTTTTTT
TRBJ1-2 | NA | TRBV6-5 | NA | CASSYTRGATYGYTF | TGTGCCAGCAGTTACACTCGAGGGGCCACCTATGGCTACACCTTC
TRBJ2-1 | NA | TRBV24-1 | NA | CATSDNWGGDEQFF | TGTGCCACCAGTGACAACTGGGGGGGCGATGAGCAGTTCTTC
TRBJ2-7 | TRBD2 | TRBV19 | NA | CASSISSGAYEQYF | TGTGCCAGTAGTATTTCTAGCGGCGCCTACGAGCAGTACTTC
TRBJ2-1 | NA | TRBV25-1 | NA | CASSELTGNEQFF | TGTGCCAGCAGTGAATTAACGGGGAATGAGCAGTTCTTC
TRBJ2-2 | TRBD1 | TRBV19 | once | CASSRDRGPVTGELFF | TGTGCCAGTAGTAGGGACAGGGGGCCGGTCACCGGGGAGCTGTTTTTT
TRBJ2-5 | NA | TRBV5-4 | NA | CASSGGQGEGETQYF | TGTGCCAGCAGCGGCGGGCAGGGAGAGGGCGAGACCCAGTACTTC
TRBJ2-1 | TRBD2 | TRBV27 | NA | CASSPRGTSGSNEQFF | TGTGCCAGCAGTCCACGTGGGACTAGCGGGAGTAATGAGCAGTTCTTC
TRBJ2-7 | TRBD1 | TRBV19 | NA | CASSRGQGPYEQYF | TGTGCCAGTAGTAGGGGACAGGGTCCCTACGAGCAGTACTTC
TRBJ1-5 | NA | TRBV19 | NA | CASTRAGSNQPQHF | TGTGCCAGTACCAGGGCGGGTAGCAATCAGCCCCAGCATTTT
TRBJ1-5 | NA | TRBV9 | NA | CASSVGGGNQPQHF | TGTGCCAGCAGCGTGGGGGGCGGCAATCAGCCCCAGCATTTT
TRBJ2-7 | TRBD1 | TRBV3-1/TRBV3-2 | NA | CASSRQGAYEQYF | TGTGCCAGCAGCCGACAGGGGGCCTACGAGCAGTACTTC
TRBJ2-7 | NA | TRBV6-5 | NA | CASSYSKSGRGYEQYF | TGTGCCAGCAGTTACTCGAAGAGCGGCAGGGGCTACGAGCAGTACTTC
TRBJ1-4 | NA | TRBV4-1 | NA | CASSLGRGSTNEKLFF | TGCGCCAGCAGCCTCGGGCGGGGATCAACTAATGAAAAACTGTTTTTT
TRBJ1-2 | NA | TRBV5-6 | NA | CASSPGRRGPLYGYTF | TGTGCCAGCAGCCCTGGGAGGAGGGGACCTCTCTATGGCTACACCTTC
TRBJ2-7 | TRBD1 | TRBV13 | NA | CASTRQGTNYEQYF | TGTGCCAGCACCCGACAGGGGACAAATTACGAGCAGTACTTC
TRBJ2-7 | NA | TRBV28 | NA | CASRANVLDEQYF | TGTGCCAGCAGGGCCAACGTCCTGGACGAGCAGTACTTC
TRBJ1-1 | TRBD1 | TRBV30 | NA | CAWSVQKSWTGDMNTEAFF | TGTGCCTGGAGTGTACAAAAGTCATGGACAGGGGATATGAACACTGAAGCTTTCTTT
TRBJ2-7 | NA | TRBV7-9 | NA | CASSLEAGTFYF | TGTGCCAGCAGCTTAGAGGCCGGGACATTTTACTTC